The T cell receptor (beta chain) described here comes from a study of blood T cell repertoires in COVID-19. Across the whole study: The origin of the acute and convalescent COVID-19 samples was the United States, Italy and Spain. T cells, B-cell-depleted T cells, or PBMCs provided the cDNA or gDNA that served as material.

The CDR3 length is 18 residues. In the authors' workflow: Reference gene primer amplification yielded estimated nucleated cell counts. TCRdb's copy holds only in-frame clones and misses some; the assay was immunoSEQ multiplex PCR. V and J calls and clone size are given by that table; D and trimming were obtained from the DNA. The sample comprises roughly 200,000 clones, about four fifths of which are singletons, and about 6.9% rests with the top ten. The TCR comes from a man aged 55 to 69 with acute or convalescent COVID-19. Sample: peripheral blood. This rearrangement joins TRBV21-1 to TRBJ2-3; the table calls TRBD1, which could not be checked here. TRBV21-1 is tagged as a pseudogene. CDR3 region: CASSELKRQGAPTDTQYF. CDR3 nucleotides: TGTGCCAGCAGCGAGTTGAAAAGGCAGGGGGCCCCTACAGATACGCAGTATTTT.